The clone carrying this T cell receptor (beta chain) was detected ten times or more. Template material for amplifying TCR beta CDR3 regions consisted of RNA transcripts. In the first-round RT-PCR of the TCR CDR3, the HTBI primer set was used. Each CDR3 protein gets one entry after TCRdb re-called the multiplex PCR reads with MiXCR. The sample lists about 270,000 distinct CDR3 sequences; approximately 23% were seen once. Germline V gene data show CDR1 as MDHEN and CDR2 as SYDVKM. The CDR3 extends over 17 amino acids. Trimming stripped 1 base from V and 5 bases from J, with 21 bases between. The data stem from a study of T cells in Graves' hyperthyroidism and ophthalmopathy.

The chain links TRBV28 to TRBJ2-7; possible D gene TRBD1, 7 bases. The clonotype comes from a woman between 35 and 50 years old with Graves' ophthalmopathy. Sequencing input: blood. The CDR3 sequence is CASSLSVGGQYLHEQYF. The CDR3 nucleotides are TGTGCCAGCAGTTTATCCGTCGGGGGACAGTATTTACACGAGCAGTACTTC.